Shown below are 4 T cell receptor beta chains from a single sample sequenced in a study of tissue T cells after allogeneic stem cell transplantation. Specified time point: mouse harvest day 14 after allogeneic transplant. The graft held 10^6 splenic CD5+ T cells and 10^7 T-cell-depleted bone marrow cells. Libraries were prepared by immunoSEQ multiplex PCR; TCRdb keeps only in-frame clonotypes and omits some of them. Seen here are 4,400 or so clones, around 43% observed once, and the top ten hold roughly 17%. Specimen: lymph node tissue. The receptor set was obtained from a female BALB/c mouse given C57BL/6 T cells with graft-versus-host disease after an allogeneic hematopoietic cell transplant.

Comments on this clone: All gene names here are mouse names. The CDR3 region is CTCSVTGTSGNTLYF. CDR3 DNA, as far as it was read: TGCACCTGCAGTGTAACAGGGACTTCTGGAAATACGCTCTAT. The V call is TRBV1, the J call TRBJ1-3, with D perhaps TRBD1 (6 bases). The read stops 1 residue short of the end of the CDR3; the missing end is completed from the germline J gene. From germline, CDR1 is NSQYPW and CDR2 LRSPGD (reference sequence). This CDR3 has 15 amino acids. V lost 4 bases and J lost 0, with 10 bases in between.

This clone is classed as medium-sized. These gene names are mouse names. The DNA read from the CDR3 is TGTGCCAGCAGTCCGGGACAGACCTATGAACAGTAC. The encoded protein is CASSPGQTYEQY. The entire CDR3 reads CASSPGQTYEQYF. This sequence joins TRBV26 and TRBJ2-7; 7 bases fit TRBD1. The sequence runs out 1 residue before the end of the CDR3; the remainder is reconstructed from the germline J gene. The CDR3 extends over 13 amino acids. Germline V gives CDR1 KGHPV, CDR2 FQNQEV (reference sequence). Trimming at V came to 4 bases and at J to 2 bases, leaving 2 bases not matched to a gene.

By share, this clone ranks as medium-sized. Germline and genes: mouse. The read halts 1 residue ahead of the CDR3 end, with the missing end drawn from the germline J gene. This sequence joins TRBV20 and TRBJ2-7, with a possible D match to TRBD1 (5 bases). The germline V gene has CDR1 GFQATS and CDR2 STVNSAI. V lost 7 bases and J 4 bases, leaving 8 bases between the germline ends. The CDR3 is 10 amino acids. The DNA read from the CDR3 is TGTGGTGACCAGGGATATGAACAGTAC. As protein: CGDQGYEQY. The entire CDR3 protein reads CGDQGYEQYF.

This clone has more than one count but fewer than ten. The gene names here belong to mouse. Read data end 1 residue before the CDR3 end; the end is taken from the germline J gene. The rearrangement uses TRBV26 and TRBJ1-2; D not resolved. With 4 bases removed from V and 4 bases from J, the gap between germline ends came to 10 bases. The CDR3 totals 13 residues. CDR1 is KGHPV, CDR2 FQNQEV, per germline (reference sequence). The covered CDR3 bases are TGTGCCAGCAGTCGGGAGGGCGGCTCCGACTACACC. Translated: CASSREGGSDYT. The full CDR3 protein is CASSREGGSDYTF.